This TCR beta chain was sequenced during a study of early T cells in non-severe SARS-CoV-2 infection. V was pared by 4 bases and J by 6 bases, with 7 bases between. The germline CDR1 and CDR2 sequences are LGHDT and YNNKEL (reference sequence). The CDR3 is 12 residues long. This clonotype has just a few counts. Tagging with unique molecular identifiers was applied to individual cDNA molecules. A single record per CDR3 protein comes from TCRdb applying MiXCR to the 5' RACE reads. This sample has around 60,000 distinct CDR3 sequences; 13% occur once, and the top ten carry 4.2%. The sequence was collected from an adult who was a healthcare worker with PCR-confirmed SARS-CoV-2 infection or an uninfected control (not recorded which). This chain joins TRBV3-1 and TRBJ1-5; D is ambiguous. Sample: whole blood. DNA of the CDR3: TGTGCCAGCAGCCGTGGAGCTCAGCCCCAGCATTTT. This codes for CASSRGAQPQHF.